Reported below is one T cell receptor beta chain. Cohort allocation depended upon clinical history that participants reported. Original processing methods: Reference gene primer amplification gave estimated nucleated cell counts. Using immunoSEQ multiplex PCR, the repertoire was profiled, and TCRdb retains in-frame clones only, with some absent. Clone size and V and J calls were adopted from that table, with D and trimming inferred from the DNA. The sample consists of 300,000 to 450,000 clones, 88% of them appearing once. The sample is drawn from a study of blood T cell repertoires in COVID-19. Study-level background: Researchers got acute and convalescent COVID-19 samples from the United States, Italy and Spain. PBMCs, B-cell-depleted T cells, or T cells provided the cDNA or gDNA that made up the material.

Trimming removed 6 bases from V and 5 bases from J, with 8 bases in between. The CDR3 is made up of 12 amino acids. Germline-derived CDR1 and CDR2 are MNHEY and SMNVEV (reference sequence). Sequencing used PBMCs or T cells enriched from blood (not recorded which). The receptor was derived from a woman aged 25 to 39 who had been exposed to COVID-19. The genes are TRBV27 and TRBJ1-5; the D is unclear. CDR3 sequence: CASSLPDQPQHF. In DNA, the CDR3 is TGTGCCAGCAGCCTCCCGGATCAGCCCCAGCATTTT.